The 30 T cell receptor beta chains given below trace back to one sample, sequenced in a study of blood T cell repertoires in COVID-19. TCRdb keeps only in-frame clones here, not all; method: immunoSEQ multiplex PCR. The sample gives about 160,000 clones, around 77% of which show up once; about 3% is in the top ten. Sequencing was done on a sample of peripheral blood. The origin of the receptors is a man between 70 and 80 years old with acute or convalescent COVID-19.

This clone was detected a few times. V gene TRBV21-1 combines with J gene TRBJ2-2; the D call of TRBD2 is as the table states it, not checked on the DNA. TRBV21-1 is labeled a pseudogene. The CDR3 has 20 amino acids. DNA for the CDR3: TGTGCCAGCAGCAAAGGGGAGGTTAGGTACAGCCTAGGATGGGCCGGGGAGCTGTTTTTT. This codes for CASSKGEVRYSLGWAGELFF.

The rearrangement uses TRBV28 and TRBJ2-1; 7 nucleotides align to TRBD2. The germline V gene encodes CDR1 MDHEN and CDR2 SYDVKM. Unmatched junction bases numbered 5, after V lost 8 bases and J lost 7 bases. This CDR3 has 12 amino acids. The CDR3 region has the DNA TGTGCCAGCTCGGGGGGATGGAATGAGCAGTTCTTC. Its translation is CASSGGWNEQFF. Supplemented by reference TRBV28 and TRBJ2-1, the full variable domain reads DVKVTQSSRYLVKRTGEKVFLECVQDMDHENMFWYRQDPGLGLRLIYFSYDVKMKEKGDIPEGYSVSREKKERFSLILESASTNQTSMYLCASSGGWNEQFFGPGTRLTVL.

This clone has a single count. The CDR3 coding sequence is TGTGCCAGCAGGCCAGGGGGGAGCTCACCCCTCCACTTT. Its protein product is CASRPGGSSPLHF. The gene calls are TRBV27 and TRBJ1-6; the match to TRBD1 covers 7 bases. Germline lookup yields CDR1 MNHEY and CDR2 SMNVEV (reference sequence). The CDR3 is made up of 13 amino acids. Trimming removed 6 bases from V and 10 bases from J; junction bases left unmatched: 6.

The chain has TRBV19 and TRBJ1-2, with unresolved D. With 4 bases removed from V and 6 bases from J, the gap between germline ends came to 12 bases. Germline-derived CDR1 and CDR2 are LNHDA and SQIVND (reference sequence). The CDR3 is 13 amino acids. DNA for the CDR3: TGTGCCAGTAGTAACCACCAAGCGAATGGCTACACCTTC. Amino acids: CASSNHQANGYTF.

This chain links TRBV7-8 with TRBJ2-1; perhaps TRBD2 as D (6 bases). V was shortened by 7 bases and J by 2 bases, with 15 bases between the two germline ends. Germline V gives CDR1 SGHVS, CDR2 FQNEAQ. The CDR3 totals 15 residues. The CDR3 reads CASTPGEGAYNEQFF. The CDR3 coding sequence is TGTGCCAGCACCCCGGGGGAAGGTGCCTACAATGAGCAGTTCTTC.

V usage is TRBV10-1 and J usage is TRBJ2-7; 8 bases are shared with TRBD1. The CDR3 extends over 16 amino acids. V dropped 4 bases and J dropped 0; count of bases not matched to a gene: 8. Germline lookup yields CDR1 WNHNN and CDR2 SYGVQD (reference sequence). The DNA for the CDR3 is TGCGCCAGCAGTGGGACCGGGACAGGAGACTCCTACGAGCAGTACTTC. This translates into CASSGTGTGDSYEQYF.

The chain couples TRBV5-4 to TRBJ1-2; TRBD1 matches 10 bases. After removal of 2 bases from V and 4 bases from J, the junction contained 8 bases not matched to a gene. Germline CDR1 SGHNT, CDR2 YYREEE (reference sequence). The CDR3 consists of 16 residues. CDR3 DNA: TGTGCCAGCAGCTTCGGGCTAAGACAGGGGGCCTATGGCTACACCTTC. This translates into CASSFGLRQGAYGYTF.

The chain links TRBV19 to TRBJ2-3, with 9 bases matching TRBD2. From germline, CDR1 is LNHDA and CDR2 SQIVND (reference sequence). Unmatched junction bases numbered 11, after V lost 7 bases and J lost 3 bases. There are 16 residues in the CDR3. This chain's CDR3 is CASTSPLAGYTDTQYF. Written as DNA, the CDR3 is TGTGCCAGTACCTCACCTCTAGCGGGATATACAGATACGCAGTATTTT. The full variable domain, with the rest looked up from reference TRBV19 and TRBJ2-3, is DGGITQSPKYLFRKEGQNVTLSCEQNLNHDAMYWYRQDPGQGLRLIYYSQIVNDFQKGDIAEGYSVSREKKESFPLTVTSAQKNPTAFYLCASTSPLAGYTDTQYFGPGTRLTVL.

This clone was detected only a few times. The CDR3 DNA is TGTGCCAGCAGTCGAGGGGGAGAGACCCAGTACTTC. Residues: CASSRGGETQYF. The V call is TRBV3-1 (or the pseudogene TRBV3-2), the J call TRBJ2-5; D may be TRBD1 (6 bases). Germline assignment: CDR1 LGHDT and CDR2 YNNKEL (reference sequence). CDR3 size: 12 residues. The ends were cut back, 6 bases at V and 4 bases at J, with 9 bases in the middle.

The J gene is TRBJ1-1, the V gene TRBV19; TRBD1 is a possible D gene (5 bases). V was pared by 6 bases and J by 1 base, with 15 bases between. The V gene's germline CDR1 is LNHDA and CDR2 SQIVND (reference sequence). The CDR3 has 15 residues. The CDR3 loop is CASRRRDGANTEAFF. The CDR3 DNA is TGTGCCAGTAGAAGGAGGGATGGGGCGAACACTGAAGCTTTCTTT.

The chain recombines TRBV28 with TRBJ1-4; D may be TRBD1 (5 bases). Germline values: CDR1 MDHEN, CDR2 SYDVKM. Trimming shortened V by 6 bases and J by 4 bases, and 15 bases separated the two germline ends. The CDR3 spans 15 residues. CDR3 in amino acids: CASRDTTDHNEKLFF. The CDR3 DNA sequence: TGTGCCAGCAGGGACACGACGGATCATAATGAAAAACTGTTTTTT.

The CDR3 is CASSLEATGELFF. The CDR3 DNA is TGCGCCAGCAGCTTGGAAGCCACCGGGGAGCTGTTTTTT. This chain links TRBV5-1 with TRBJ2-2; D remains unclear. Germline values: CDR1 SGHRS, CDR2 YFSETQ. With 0 bases removed from V and 4 bases from J, the gap between germline ends came to 4 bases. This CDR3 spans 13 amino acids.

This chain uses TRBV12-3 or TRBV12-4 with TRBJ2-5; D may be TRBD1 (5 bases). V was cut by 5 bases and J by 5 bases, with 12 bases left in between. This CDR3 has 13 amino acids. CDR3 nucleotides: TGTGCCAGCAGTCGGACCCCAGGGGAGACCCAGTACTTC. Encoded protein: CASSRTPGETQYF.

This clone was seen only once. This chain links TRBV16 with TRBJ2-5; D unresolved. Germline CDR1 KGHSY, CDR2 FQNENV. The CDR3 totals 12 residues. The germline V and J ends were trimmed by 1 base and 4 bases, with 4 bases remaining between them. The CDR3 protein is CASSQYGETQYF. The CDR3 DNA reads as TGTGCCAGCAGCCAATACGGAGAGACCCAGTACTTC. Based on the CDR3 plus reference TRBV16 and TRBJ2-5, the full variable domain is GEEVAQTPKHLVRGEGQKAKLYCAPIKGHSYVFWYQQVLKNEFKFLISFQNENVFDETGMPKERFSAKCLPNSPCSLEIQATKLEDSAVYFCASSQYGETQYFGPGTRLLVL.

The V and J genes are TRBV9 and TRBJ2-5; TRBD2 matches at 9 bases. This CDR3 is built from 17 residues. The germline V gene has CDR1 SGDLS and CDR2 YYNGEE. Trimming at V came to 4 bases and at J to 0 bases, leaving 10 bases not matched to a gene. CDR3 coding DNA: TGTGCCAGCAGCCAGCACCGTACTAGCGGGTACCAAGAGACCCAGTACTTC. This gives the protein CASSQHRTSGYQETQYF.

CDR3 bases: TGCGCCAGCTCCCCCCAGGGTGGCTATGGCTACACCTTC. Protein sequence: CASSPQGGYGYTF. The genes are TRBV5-1 and TRBJ1-2; maybe TRBD1 (5 bases). The CDR3 sequence is 13 residues long. The V end was cut by 7 bases, the J end by 4 bases, with 14 bases between. The germline CDR1 and CDR2 sequences are SGHRS and YFSETQ.

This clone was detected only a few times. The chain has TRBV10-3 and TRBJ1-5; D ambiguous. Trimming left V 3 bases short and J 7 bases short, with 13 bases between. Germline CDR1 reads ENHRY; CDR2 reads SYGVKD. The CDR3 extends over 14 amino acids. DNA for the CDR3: TGTGCCATCAGTGAAGGATTGGGCGGGCAGCCCCAGCATTTT. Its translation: CAISEGLGGQPQHF.

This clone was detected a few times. The CDR3 loop is CASSEQGQGTEAFF. The DNA for the CDR3 is TGTGCCAGCAGCGAACAGGGACAGGGCACTGAAGCTTTCTTT. The genes are TRBV7-9 and TRBJ1-1; 9 nucleotides line up with TRBD1. This CDR3 region has 14 residues. The V segment lost 5 bases and the J segment 4 bases; nucleotides outside the gene matches: 5. The germline V gene encodes CDR1 SEHNR and CDR2 FQNEAQ (reference sequence).

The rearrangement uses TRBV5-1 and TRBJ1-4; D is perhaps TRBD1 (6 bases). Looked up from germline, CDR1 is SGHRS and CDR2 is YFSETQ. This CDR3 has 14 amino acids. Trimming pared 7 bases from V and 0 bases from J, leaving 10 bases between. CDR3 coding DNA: TGCGCCAGCGGTACAGGGTCAACTAATGAAAAACTGTTTTTT. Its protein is CASGTGSTNEKLFF.

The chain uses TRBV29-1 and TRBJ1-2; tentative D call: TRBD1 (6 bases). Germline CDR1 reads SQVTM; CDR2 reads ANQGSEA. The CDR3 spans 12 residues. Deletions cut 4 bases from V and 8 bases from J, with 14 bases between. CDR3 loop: CSVAAGARGYTF. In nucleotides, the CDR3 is TGCAGCGTTGCGGCGGGGGCGCGAGGCTACACCTTC. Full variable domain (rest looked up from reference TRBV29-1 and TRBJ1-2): SAVISQKPSRDICQRGTSLTIQCQVDSQVTMMFWYRQQPGQSLTLIATANQGSEATYESGFVIDKFPISRPNLTFSTLTVSNMSPEDSSIYLCSVAAGARGYTFGSGTRLTVV.

The CDR3 coding sequence is TGTGCTAGTGGTTTGGACACGGGGACAGCCCAGCATTTT. This encodes CASGLDTGTAQHF. This chain joins TRBV12-5 and TRBJ1-5, with 7 positions matching TRBD1. The CDR3 has 13 amino acids. The trim removed 1 base at V and 11 bases at J, leaving 5 bases unmatched. Germline V lookup: CDR1 LGHNT, CDR2 FRNRAP.

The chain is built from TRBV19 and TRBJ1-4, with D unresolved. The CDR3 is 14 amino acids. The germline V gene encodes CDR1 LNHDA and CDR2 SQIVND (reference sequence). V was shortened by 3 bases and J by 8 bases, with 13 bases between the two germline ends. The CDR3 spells CASSIRYGDEKLFF. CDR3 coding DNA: TGTGCCAGTAGTATCCGGTATGGAGACGAAAAACTGTTTTTT.

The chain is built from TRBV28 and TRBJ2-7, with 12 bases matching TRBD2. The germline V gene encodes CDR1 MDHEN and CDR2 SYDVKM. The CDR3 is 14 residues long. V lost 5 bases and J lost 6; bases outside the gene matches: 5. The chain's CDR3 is CASSPSGRAPEQYF. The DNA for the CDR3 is TGTGCCAGCAGTCCTAGCGGGAGGGCTCCCGAGCAGTACTTC.

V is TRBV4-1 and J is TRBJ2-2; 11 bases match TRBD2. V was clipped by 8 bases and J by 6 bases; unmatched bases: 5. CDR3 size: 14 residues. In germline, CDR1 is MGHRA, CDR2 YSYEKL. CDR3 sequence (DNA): TGCGCCAGCCAACCGGGACTAGCGGCCGGGGAGCTGTTTTTT. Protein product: CASQPGLAAGELFF.

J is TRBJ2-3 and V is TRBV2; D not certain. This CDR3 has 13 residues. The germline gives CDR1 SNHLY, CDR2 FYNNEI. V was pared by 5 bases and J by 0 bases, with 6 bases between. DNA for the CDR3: TGTGCCAGCAGTCCCATTAGCACAGATACGCAGTATTTT. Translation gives CASSPISTDTQYF.

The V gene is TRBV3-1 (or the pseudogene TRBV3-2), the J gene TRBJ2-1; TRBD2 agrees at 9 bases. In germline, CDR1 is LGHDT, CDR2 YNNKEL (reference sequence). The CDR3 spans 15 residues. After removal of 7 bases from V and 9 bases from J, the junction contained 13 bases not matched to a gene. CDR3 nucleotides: TGTGCCAGCACAGCTGGGCTAGCGGGGTTAACTGAGCAGTTCTTC. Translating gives CASTAGLAGLTEQFF.

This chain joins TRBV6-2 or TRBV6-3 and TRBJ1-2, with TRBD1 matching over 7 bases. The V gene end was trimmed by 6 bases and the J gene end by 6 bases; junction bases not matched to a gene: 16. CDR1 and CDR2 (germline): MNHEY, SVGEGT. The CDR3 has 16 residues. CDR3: CASSWRDRGVLDGYTF. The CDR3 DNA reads TGTGCCAGCAGCTGGAGGGACAGAGGGGTTTTGGATGGCTACACCTTC.

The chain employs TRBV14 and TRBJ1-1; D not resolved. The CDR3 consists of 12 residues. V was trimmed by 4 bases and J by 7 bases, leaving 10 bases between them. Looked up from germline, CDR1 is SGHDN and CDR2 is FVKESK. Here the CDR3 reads CASSLGGYEAFF. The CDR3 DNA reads TGTGCCAGCAGCCTAGGCGGGTATGAAGCTTTCTTT. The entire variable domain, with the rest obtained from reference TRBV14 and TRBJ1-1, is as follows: EAGVTQFPSHSVIEKGQTVTLRCDPISGHDNLYWYRRVMGKEIKFLLHFVKESKQDESGMPNNRFLAERTGGTYSTLKVQPAELEDSGVYFCASSLGGYEAFFGQGTRLTVV.

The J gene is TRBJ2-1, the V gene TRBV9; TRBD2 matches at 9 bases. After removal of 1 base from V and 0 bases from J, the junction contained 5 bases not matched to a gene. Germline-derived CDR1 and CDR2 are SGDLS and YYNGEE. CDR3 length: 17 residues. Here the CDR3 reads CASSVRLAESSYNEQFF. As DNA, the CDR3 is TGTGCCAGCAGCGTAAGACTAGCGGAAAGCTCCTACAATGAGCAGTTCTTC.

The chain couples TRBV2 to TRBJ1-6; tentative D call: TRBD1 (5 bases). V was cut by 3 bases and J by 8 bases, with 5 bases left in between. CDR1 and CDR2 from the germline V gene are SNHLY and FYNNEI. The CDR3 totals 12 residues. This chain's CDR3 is CASSDRDSPLHF. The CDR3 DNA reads TGTGCCAGCAGTGACAGGGATTCACCCCTCCACTTT.